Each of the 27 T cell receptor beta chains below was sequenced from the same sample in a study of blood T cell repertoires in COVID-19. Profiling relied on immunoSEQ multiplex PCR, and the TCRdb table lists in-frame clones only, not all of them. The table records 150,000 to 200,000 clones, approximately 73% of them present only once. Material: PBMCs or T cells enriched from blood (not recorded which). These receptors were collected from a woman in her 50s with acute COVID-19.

CDR3 DNA: TGTGCCAGCTCGACGATAGGGGGACACGGGGAGCTGTTTTTT. It translates to CASSTIGGHGELFF. The chain employs TRBV18 and TRBJ2-2, with D perhaps TRBD1 (6 bases). The CDR3 has 14 residues. Germline V CDR1 and CDR2: KGHSH, LQKENI. Trimming took 6 bases from V and 7 from J, leaving 15 bases between them.

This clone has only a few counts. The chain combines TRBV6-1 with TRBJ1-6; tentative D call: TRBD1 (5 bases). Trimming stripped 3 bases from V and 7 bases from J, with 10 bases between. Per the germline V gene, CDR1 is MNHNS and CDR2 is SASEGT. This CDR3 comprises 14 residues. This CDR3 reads CASSDTGENSPLHF. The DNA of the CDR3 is TGTGCCAGCAGTGATACGGGGGAGAATTCACCCCTCCACTTT.

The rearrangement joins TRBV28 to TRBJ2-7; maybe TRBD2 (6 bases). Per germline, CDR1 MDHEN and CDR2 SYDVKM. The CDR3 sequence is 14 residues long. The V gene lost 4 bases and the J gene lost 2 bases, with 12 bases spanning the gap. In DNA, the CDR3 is TGTGCCAGCAGTTCCGGGACTGAGCCCTACGAGCAGTACGTC. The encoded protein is CASSSGTEPYEQYV.

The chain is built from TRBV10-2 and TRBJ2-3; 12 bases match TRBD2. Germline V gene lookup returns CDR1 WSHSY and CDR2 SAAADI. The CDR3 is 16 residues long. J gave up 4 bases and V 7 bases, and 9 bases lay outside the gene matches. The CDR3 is CASIGATSGGPDTQYF. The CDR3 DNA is TGCGCCAGCATCGGAGCCACTAGCGGGGGGCCAGATACGCAGTATTTT.

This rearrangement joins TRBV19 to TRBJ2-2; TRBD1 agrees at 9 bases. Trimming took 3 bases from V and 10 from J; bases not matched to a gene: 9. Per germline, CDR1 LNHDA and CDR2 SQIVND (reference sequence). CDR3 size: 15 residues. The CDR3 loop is CASSIWTGVSAELFF. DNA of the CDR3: TGTGCCAGTAGTATCTGGACAGGGGTGTCCGCGGAGCTGTTTTTT. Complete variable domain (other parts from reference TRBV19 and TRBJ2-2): DGGITQSPKYLFRKEGQNVTLSCEQNLNHDAMYWYRQDPGQGLRLIYYSQIVNDFQKGDIAEGYSVSREKKESFPLTVTSAQKNPTAFYLCASSIWTGVSAELFFGEGSRLTVL.

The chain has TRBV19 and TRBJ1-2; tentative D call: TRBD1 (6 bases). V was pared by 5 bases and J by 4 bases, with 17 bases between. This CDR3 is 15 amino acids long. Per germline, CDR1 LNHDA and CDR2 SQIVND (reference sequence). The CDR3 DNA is TGTGCCAGTAGTGAACAATCCGGGACAACCTATGGCTACACCTTC. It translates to CASSEQSGTTYGYTF.

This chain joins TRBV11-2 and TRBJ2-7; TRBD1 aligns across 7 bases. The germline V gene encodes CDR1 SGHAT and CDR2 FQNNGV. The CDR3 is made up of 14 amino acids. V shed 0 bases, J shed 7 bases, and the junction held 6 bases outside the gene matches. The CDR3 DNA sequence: TGTGCCAGCAGCTTAGAACAGGGGATAGGGGAGCAGTACGTC. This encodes CASSLEQGIGEQYV.

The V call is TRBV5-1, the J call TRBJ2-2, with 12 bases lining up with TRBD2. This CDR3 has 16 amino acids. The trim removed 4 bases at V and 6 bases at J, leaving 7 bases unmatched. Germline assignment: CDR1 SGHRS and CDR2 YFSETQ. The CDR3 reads CASSRTSGGRSGELFF. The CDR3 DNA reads TGCGCCAGCAGCCGTACTAGCGGGGGGCGATCCGGGGAGCTGTTTTTT.

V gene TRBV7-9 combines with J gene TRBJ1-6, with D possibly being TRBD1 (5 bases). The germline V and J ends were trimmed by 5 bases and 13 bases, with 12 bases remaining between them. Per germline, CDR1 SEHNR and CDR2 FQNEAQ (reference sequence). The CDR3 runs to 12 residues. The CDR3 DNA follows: TGTGCCAGCAGCCCGGGCGGGGGGCCCCTCCACTTT. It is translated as CASSPGGGPLHF.

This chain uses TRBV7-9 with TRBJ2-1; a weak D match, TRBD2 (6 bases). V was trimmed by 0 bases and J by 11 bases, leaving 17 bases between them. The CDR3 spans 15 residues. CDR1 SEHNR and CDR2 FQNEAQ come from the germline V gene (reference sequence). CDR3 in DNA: TGTGCCAGCAGCTTAGCTAACGGGGGAGTTTTAAAGCAGTTCTTC. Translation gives CASSLANGGVLKQFF. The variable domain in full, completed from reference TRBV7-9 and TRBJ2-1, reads DTGVSQNPRHKITKRGQNVTFRCDPISEHNRLYWYRQTLGQGPEFLTYFQNEAQLEKSRLLSDRFSAERPKGSFSTLEIQRTEQGDSAMYLCASSLANGGVLKQFFGPGTRLTVL.

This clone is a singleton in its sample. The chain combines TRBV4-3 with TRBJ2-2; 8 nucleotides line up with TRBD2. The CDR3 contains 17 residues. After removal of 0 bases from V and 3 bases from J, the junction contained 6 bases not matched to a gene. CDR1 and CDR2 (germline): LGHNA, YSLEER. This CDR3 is CASSQDPAGGYTGELFF. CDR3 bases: TGCGCCAGCAGCCAAGATCCGGCGGGGGGATACACCGGGGAGCTGTTTTTT.

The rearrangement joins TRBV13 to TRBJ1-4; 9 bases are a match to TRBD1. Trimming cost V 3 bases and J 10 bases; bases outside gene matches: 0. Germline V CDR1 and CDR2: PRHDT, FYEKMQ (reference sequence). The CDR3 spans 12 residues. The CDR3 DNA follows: TGTGCCAGCAGCTTGGACAGGGGAAAACTGTTTTTT. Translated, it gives CASSLDRGKLFF.

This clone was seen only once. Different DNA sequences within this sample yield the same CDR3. The CDR3 nucleotides read TGTGCCAGCAGCGCCACCACCGGGACAGCGAATTCACCCCTCCACTTT. Its translation: CASSATTGTANSPLHF. J is TRBJ1-6 and V is TRBV9; 7 bases fit TRBD1. CDR3 length: 16 residues. Germline assignment: CDR1 SGDLS and CDR2 YYNGEE. V gave up 3 bases and J gave up 7 bases; unmatched junction bases: 10.

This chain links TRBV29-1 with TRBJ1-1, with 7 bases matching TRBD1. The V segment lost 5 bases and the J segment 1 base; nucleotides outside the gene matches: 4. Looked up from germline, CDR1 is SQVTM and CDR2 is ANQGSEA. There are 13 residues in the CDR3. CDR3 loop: CSVTGQTNTEAFF. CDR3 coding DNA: TGCAGCGTTACGGGACAGACGAACACTGAAGCTTTCTTT.

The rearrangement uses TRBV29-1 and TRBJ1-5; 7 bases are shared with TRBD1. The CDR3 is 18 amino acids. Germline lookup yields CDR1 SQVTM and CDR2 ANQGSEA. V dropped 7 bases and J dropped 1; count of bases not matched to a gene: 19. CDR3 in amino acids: CSDATGWDLRVSNQPQHF. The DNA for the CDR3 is TGCAGCGACGCGACAGGGTGGGATCTCCGTGTGAGCAATCAGCCCCAGCATTTT.

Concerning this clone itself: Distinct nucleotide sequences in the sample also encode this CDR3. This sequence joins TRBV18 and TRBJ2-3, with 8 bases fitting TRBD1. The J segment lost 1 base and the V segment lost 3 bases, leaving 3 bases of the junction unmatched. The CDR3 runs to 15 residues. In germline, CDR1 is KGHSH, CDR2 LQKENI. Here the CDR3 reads CASSPGGQGTDTQYF. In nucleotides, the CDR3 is TGTGCCAGCTCACCTGGGGGACAGGGCACAGATACGCAGTATTTT.

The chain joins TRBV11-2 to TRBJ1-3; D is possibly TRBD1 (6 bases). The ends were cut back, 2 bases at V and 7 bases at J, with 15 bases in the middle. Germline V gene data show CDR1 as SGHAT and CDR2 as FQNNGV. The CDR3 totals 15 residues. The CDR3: CASSLNPGGPNTIYF. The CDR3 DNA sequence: TGTGCCAGCAGCTTAAACCCGGGGGGGCCCAACACCATATATTTT.

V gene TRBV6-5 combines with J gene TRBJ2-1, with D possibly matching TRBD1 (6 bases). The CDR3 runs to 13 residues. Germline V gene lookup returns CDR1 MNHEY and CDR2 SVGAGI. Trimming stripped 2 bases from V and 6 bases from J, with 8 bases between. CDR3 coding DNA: TGTGCCAGCAGTTACGGGGGCCGCAATGAGCAGTTCTTC. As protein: CASSYGGRNEQFF.

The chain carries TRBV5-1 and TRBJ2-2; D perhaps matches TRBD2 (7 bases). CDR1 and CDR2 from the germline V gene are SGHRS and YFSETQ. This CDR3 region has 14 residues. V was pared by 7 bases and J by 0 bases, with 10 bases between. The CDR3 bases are TGCGCCAGCGGGGGGGGCCCGAACACCGGGGAGCTGTTTTTT. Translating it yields CASGGGPNTGELFF.

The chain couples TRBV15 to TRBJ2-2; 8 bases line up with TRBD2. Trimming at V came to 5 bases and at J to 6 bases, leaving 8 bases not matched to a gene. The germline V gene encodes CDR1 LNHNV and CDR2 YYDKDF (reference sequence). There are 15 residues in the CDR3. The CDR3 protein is CATSPRGGPAGELFF. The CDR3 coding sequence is TGTGCCACCAGCCCCCGGGGGGGCCCGGCCGGGGAGCTGTTTTTT.

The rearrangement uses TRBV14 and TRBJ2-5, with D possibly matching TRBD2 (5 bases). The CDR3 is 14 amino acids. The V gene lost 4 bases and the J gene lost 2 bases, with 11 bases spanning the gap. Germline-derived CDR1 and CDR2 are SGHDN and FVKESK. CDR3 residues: CASSRRTGQETQYF. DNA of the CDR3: TGTGCCAGCAGCCGCCGGACGGGACAAGAGACCCAGTACTTC.

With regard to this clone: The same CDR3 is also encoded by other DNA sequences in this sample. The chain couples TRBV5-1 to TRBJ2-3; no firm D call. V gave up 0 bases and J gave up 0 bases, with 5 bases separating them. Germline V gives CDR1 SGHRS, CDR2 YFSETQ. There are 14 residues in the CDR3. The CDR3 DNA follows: TGCGCCAGCAGCTTGGGAACTAGCACAGATACGCAGTATTTT. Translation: CASSLGTSTDTQYF.

As DNA, the CDR3 is TGTGCCACCACACAGGGGGCGGCACGATCGCCTTGGGATGGCTACACCTTC. Translating it yields CATTQGAARSPWDGYTF. The V and J genes are TRBV9 and TRBJ1-2; 9 bases agree with TRBD1. Trimming took 9 bases from V and 6 from J; bases not matched to a gene: 21. CDR3 length: 17 amino acids. Germline V gene sequence: CDR1 SGDLS, CDR2 YYNGEE.

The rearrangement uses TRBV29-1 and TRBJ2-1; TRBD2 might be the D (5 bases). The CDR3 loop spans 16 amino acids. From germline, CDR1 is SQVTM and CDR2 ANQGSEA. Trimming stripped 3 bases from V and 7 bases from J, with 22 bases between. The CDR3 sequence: CSVEGLEGKSANEQFF. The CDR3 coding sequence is TGCAGCGTTGAGGGCTTAGAGGGAAAATCGGCGAATGAGCAGTTCTTC.

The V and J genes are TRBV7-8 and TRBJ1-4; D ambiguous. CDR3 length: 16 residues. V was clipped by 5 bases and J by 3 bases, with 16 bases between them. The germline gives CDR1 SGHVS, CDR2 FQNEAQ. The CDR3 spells CASSKSRGEANEKLFF. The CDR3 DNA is TGTGCCAGCAGCAAGAGTCGTGGGGAGGCTAATGAAAAACTGTTTTTT.

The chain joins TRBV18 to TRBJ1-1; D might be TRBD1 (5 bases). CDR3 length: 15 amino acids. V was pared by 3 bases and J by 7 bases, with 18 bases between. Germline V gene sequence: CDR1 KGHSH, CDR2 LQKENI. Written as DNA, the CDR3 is TGTGCCAGCTCACCGGGGCAGCTTAATCTTGATGAAGCTTTCTTT. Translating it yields CASSPGQLNLDEAFF.

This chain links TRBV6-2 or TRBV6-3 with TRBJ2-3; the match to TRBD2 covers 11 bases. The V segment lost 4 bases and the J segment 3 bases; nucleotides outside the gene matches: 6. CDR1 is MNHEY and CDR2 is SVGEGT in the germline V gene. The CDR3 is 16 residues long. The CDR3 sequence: CASSFRLAGTTDTQYF. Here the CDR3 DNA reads TGTGCCAGCAGTTTCCGACTAGCGGGGACGACAGATACGCAGTATTTT.